The rows below give T cell receptor beta chains drawn from one sample of a study of regulatory T cells in long-lasting Graves disease. TCRdb fed the multiplex PCR reads into MiXCR, producing one record per CDR3 protein. Of approximately 360,000 distinct CDR3 sequences listed, roughly 10% were seen once; the top ten hold about 19%. The sample was also linked to a second study, of T cells in Graves' hyperthyroidism and ophthalmopathy.

Sequenced here: peripheral blood mononuclear cells (PBMCs), sampled at new diagnosis, from a patient treated with antithyroid drugs. These receptors were obtained from a woman between 18 and 29 years old with Graves disease. CDR3s include the opening cysteine and the closing phenylalanine or tryptophan. A D gene is named only where the DNA matches it firmly. Expanded clones are given a class, and other clones once, few, many or no size at all.

j_call v_call clone_size d_call cdr3_nt cdr3_aa
TRBJ1-1 TRBV3-1 many NA TGTGCCAGCAGACGAAAGGGCGGGAACACTGAAGCTTTCTTT CASRRKGGNTEAFF
TRBJ2-1 TRBV19 many NA TGTGCCAGTAGTATGCCCCCCGGACTCTGGGGGAACAATGAGCAGTTCTTC CASSMPPGLWGNNEQFF
TRBJ2-5 TRBV7-2 NA NA TGTGCCAGCAGCTTGGACCTCAGGAAGACCCAGTACTTC CASSLDLRKTQYF
TRBJ2-3 TRBV12-3/TRBV12-4 NA TRBD2 TGTGCCAGCAGTATCCTAGCGGGGGAGGATACGCAGTATTTT CASSILAGEDTQYF
TRBJ2-5 TRBV24-1 few NA TGTGCCACCAGTGCCCCGAGGGGGGGGCAAGAGACCCAGTACTTC CATSAPRGGQETQYF
TRBJ2-1 TRBV7-2 many NA TGTGCCAGCAGCTATCTAAGCTCCTACAATGAGCAGTTCTTC CASSYLSSYNEQFF
TRBJ1-5 TRBV2 many TRBD1 TGTGCCAGCAGTGGCCGACAGGGCCGCGGTAGCAATCAGCCCCAGCATTTT CASSGRQGRGSNQPQHF
TRBJ1-1 TRBV2 many NA TGTGCCAGCAGTGTCAGGTTTTTAGCTGAAGCTTTCTTT CASSVRFLAEAFF
TRBJ2-7 TRBV20-1 few NA TGCAGTGCTAGAGATACAAGGAGGTCCTACGAGCAGTACTTC CSARDTRRSYEQYF
TRBJ2-1 TRBV4-1 many NA TGCGCCAGCAGCCAAGACATTGGGGTTTACAATGAGCAGTTCTTC CASSQDIGVYNEQFF
TRBJ2-7 TRBV20-1 many NA TGCAGTGCTGGAACCGGGATAGAGCTCAACTACGAGCAGTACTTC CSAGTGIELNYEQYF
TRBJ2-3 TRBV4-3 few NA TGCGCCAGCAGCCAAGATTTCGGTGGCTGGGGAGATACGCAGTATTTT CASSQDFGGWGDTQYF
TRBJ1-5 TRBV27 many NA TGTGCCAGCAGCCCGGCAGGGTTTCATCAGCCCCAGCATTTT CASSPAGFHQPQHF
TRBJ2-2 TRBV7-3 many NA TGTGCCAGCAGCTCCATAAGTGGGGCGAACACCGGGGAGCTGTTTTTT CASSSISGANTGELFF
TRBJ2-1 TRBV9 many NA TGTGCCAGCAGCCCCATATATGAATACAATGAGCAGTTCTTC CASSPIYEYNEQFF
TRBJ2-1 TRBV15 many NA TGTGCCACCAGCAGAGGACTCCGACAGGGAGGTACGCGGGAGCAGTTCTTC CATSRGLRQGGTREQFF
TRBJ2-3 TRBV25-1 NA TRBD1 TGTGCCAGCAGTGCCTACCAAGGACAGGTGGAGACAGATACGCAGTATTTT CASSAYQGQVETDTQYF
TRBJ2-5 TRBV2 many NA TGTGCCAGCAGCCCCCGCCAGACCCAGTACTTC CASSPRQTQYF
TRBJ2-1 TRBV6-1 many TRBD1 TGTGCCAGCACTTCACAGGGGGCATACAATGAGCAGTTCTTC CASTSQGAYNEQFF
TRBJ1-5 TRBV20-1 many NA TGCAGCGTTCAAAGACCAGGGGTAAGAAATCAGCCCCAGCATTTT CSVQRPGVRNQPQHF
TRBJ2-1 TRBV7-8 NA NA TGTGCCAGCAGCTTGGGGGGGCAATACAATGAGCAGTTCTTC CASSLGGQYNEQFF
TRBJ1-2 TRBV12-3/TRBV12-4 many NA TGTGCCAGCAGTTTGTTGGGGTCCGGGAGCTATGGCTACACCTTC CASSLLGSGSYGYTF
TRBJ2-1 TRBV24-1 NA NA TGTGCCACCAGCGACTCCTACAGACCATACAATGAGCAGTTCTTC CATSDSYRPYNEQFF
TRBJ2-2 TRBV9 NA NA TGTGCCAGCAGCTTGGACGCGGAGCTGTTTTTT CASSLDAELFF
TRBJ2-5 TRBV7-8 many NA TGTGCCAGCAGCTCCCAAGCTAGCCGTCGGGAGACCCAGTACTTC CASSSQASRRETQYF
TRBJ2-1 TRBV28 many NA TGTGCCAGCAGTTTTCGGGAAGGGGCATATGAGCAGTTCTTC CASSFREGAYEQFF
TRBJ2-1 TRBV5-5 few TRBD1 TGTGCCAGCAGCACCGGACAGGTTAATGAGCAGTTCTTC CASSTGQVNEQFF
TRBJ2-5 TRBV29-1 many TRBD1 TGCAGCGTGGGACAGAGAACCGAGACCCAGTACTTC CSVGQRTETQYF